The clone carrying this T cell receptor (beta chain) was counted at least ten times. The entry originates in a study of T cells of healthy individuals. Trimming cost V 6 bases and J 1 base, with 15 bases left between them. This CDR3 comprises 15 residues. The germline CDR1 and CDR2 sequences are MNHEY and SVGAGI. TCRdb re-called the 5' RACE reads with MiXCR, one entry per CDR3 protein. The repertoire holds roughly 87,000 distinct CDR3 sequences, with approximately 15% as singletons. The sequence was collected from a human donor in good health. The chain uses TRBV6-5 and TRBJ1-1, with D unresolved. The CDR3 DNA follows: TGTGCCAGCAGGACGGACGGTTGGGGGAACACTGAAGCTTTCTTT. Its translation is CASRTDGWGNTEAFF.